Sequencing of this T cell receptor (beta chain) was carried out in a study of neurological immune-mediated disorders. Germline assignment: CDR1 MNHNY and CDR2 SVGAGI (reference sequence). Trimming cost V 0 bases and J 7 bases, with 3 bases left between them. The CDR3 totals 11 residues. TCRdb recomputed calls from the 5' RACE reads with MiXCR, one row per CDR3 protein. Seen here are 45,000 to 50,000 distinct CDR3 sequences, approximately 4.5% observed once, and the top ten hold around 5.7%. This clonotype showed up many times. V is TRBV6-6 and J is TRBJ1-2, with unresolved D. The source material was PBMCs. The TCR sequence derives from a woman aged 55-69 years with multiple sclerosis. Here the CDR3 reads CASSYSPGYTF. The CDR3 coding sequence is TGTGCCAGCAGTTACTCGCCTGGCTACACCTTC.